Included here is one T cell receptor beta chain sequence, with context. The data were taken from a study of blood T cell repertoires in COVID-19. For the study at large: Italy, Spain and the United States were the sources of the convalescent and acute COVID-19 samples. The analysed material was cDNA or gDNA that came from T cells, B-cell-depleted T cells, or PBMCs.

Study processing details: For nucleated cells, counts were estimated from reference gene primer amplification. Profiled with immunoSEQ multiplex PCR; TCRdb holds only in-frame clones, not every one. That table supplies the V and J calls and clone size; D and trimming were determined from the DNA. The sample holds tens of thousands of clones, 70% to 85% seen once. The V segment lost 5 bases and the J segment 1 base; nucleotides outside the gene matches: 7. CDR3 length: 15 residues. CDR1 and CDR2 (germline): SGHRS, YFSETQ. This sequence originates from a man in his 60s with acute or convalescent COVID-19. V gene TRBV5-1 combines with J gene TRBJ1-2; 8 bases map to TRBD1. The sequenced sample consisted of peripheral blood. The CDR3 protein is CASRAGTGVNYGYTF. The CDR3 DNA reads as TGCGCCAGCAGAGCCGGGACAGGTGTTAACTATGGCTACACCTTC.